This T cell receptor beta chain was obtained from a study of spatial heterogeneity in lung cancer. Study in general: A consistent excess of beta-chain over alpha-chain sequences was detected.

TCR cDNA molecules were tagged individually, and each one carried a unique molecular identifier. In TCRdb, the 5' RACE reads were re-called with MiXCR into one record per CDR3 protein. This sample has around 63,000 distinct CDR3 sequences; more than 7% occur once, and the top ten carry around 16%. Time point denoted: sample taken at primary tumor resection. Unsorted samples of tumor, nontumor lung or frozen PBMC had their whole RNA sequenced. Untreated early-stage non-small cell lung cancer patients, around 70 in total, were the donors. The V gene's germline CDR1 is SEHNR and CDR2 FQNEAQ (reference sequence). The CDR3 covers 15 residues. Trimming stripped 7 bases from V and 4 bases from J, with 19 bases between. This clonotype was found many times.

This receptor was taken from a female donor with early-stage non-small cell lung cancer. Sequencing used PBMCs, obtained at surgery. This chain links TRBV7-9 with TRBJ1-1; no firm D call. The DNA for the CDR3 is TGTGCCAGCAACAAGGAAGCGGGTTTTCGCACTGAAGCTTTCTTT. Translated: CASNKEAGFRTEAFF.